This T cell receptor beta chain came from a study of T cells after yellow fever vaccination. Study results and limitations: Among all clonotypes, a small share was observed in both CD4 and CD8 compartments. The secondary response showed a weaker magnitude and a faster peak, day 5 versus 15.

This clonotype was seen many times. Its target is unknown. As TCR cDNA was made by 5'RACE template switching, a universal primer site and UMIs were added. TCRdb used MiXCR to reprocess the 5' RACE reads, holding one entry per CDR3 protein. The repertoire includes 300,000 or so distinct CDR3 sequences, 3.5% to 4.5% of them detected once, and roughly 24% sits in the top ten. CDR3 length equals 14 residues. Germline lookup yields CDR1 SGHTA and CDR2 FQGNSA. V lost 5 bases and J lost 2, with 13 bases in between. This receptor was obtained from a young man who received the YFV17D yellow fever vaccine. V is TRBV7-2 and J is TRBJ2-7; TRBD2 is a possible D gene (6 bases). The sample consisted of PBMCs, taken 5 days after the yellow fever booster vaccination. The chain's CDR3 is CASSPSASPYEQYF. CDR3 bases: TGTGCCAGCAGCCCTAGCGCCAGCCCCTACGAGCAGTACTTC.